This T cell receptor beta chain is drawn from a study of vaccination and CD4 T cells after COVID-19. Study as a whole: Convalescent persons amounted to six males plus four females, two of whom were Hispanic. Culture controls were given either a CEFX pool, an HIV-1 Nef pool, or no peptide.

CDR1 is SGHVS and CDR2 is FQNEAQ in the germline V gene. With 5 bases clipped from V and 4 bases from J, the junction kept 10 bases outside the gene matches. The CDR3 runs 16 residues. This clonotype is deemed medium-sized. Its target is not known. As to treatment: roughly 10-day PBMC culture with coronavirus spike peptide pools or control peptides (ViraFEST assay). Oncomine TCR Beta short-read sequencing was applied to DNA from cultured CD4+ T cells. Genomic DNA was taken out of cultured CD4+ T cells by extraction. TCRdb re-analysed the PCR reads in MiXCR, keeping a single row per CDR3 protein. Found here are 3,500 to 4,500 distinct CDR3 sequences, approximately 15% of them singletons; the top ten hold about 22%.

The clonotype originates from a human donor who had recovered from COVID-19. The specimen was CD4+ T cells from blood, cultured in vitro. The gene calls are TRBV7-8 and TRBJ1-5; TRBD1 matches 8 bases. For the CDR3, the DNA is TGTGCCAGCAGCCTGTGGACAGGGTCGACTAATCAGCCCCAGCATTTT. The encoded protein is CASSLWTGSTNQPQHF.